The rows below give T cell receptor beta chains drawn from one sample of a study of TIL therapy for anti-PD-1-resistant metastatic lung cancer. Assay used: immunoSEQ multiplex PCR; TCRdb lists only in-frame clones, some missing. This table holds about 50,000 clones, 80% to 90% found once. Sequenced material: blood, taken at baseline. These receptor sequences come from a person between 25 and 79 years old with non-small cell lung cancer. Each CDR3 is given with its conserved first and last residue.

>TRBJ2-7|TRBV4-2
CASSQDTSGRTLYEQYF
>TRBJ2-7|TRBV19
CASSREPGQGNYEQYF
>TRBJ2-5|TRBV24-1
CATSDPGTGEETQYF
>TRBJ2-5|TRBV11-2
CASSPGEKTQYF
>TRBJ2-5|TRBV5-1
CASSGQAGETQYF
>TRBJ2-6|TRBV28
CASSPGGFGANVLTF
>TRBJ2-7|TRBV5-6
CASSNRWYEQYF
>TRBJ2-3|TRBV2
CASSGVPGGTDTQYF
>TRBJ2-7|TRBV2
CASSAYYEQYF
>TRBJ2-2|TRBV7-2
CASSLARARKLFF
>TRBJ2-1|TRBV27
CASSLATSGNNEQFF
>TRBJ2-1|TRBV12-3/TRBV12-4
CASSFQTYNEQFF
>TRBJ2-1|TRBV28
CASSLTSGGSYNEQFF
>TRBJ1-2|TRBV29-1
CSVERQGGYGYTF
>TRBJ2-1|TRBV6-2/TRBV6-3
CASSLLAGAFYNEQFF
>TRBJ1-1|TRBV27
CASSPAAGDEAFF
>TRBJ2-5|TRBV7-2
CASSPRRDRGQETQYF
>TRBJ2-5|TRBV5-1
CASSLDRGGETQYF
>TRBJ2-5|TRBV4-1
CASSQDLAYQETQYF
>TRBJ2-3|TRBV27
CASSFIPTTDTQYF
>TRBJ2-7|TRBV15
CATGGNRDSYEQYF
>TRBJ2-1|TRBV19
CASSISAGSSYNEQFF
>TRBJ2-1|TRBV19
CASSGGLSSYNEQFF
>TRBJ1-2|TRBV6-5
CASSPFRDRYGYTF
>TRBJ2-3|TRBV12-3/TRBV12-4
CASTFRDTQYF
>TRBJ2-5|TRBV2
CASSEQGGTFQETQYF
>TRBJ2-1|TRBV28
CASSLGGSGEQFF
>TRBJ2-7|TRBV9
CASSAGGGATAYEQYF
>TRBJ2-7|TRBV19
CASSKPGTAGHEQYF
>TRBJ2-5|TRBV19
CASSIGGRGETQYF
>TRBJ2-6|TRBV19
CASSKQGLGANVLTF
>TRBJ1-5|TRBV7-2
CASSSSGTGGYQPQHF
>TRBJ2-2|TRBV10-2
CASSGSGNTGELFF
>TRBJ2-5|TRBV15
CATSIDPQETQYF
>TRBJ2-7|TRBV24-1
CATSETGAVPSSYEQYF
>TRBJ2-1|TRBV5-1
CASSFGGSYNEQFF
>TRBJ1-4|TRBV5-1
CASSRGGATNEKLFF
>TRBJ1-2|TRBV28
CASSLGGYYGYTF
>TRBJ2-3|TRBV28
CASSPMTSGRADTQYF
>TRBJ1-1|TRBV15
CATSREGRTEAFF
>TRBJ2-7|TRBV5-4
CASSLGQGDEQYF
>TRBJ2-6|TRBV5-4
CASSLESLSGANVLTF
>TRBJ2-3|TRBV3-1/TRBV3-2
CASSQELIAGDTTDTQYF
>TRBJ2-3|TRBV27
CASSPSRLVGGTQYF
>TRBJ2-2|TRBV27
CASSNPGGTGELFF
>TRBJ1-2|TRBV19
CASSIGGTGVYGYTF
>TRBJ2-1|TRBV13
CASSLGSGNAYEQFF
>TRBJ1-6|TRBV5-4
CASSFSQGPKGHNSPLHF
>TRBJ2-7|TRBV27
CASSLLGSGTGEQYF
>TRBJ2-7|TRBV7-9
CASSLVLGQGAYEQYF
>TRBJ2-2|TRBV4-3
CASSPTWGAGTGELFF
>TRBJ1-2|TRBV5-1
CASSLDRTNYGYTF
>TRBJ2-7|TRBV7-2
CASSLHRQETYEQYF
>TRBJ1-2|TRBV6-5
CASTSGRGYGYTF